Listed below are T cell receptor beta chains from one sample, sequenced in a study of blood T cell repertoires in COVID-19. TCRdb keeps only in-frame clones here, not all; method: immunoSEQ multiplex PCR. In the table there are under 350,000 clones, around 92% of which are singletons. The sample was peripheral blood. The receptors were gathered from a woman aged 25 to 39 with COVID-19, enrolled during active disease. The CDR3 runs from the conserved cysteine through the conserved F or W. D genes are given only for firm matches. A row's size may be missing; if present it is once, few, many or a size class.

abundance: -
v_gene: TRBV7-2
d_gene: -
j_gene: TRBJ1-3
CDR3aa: CASSLRQTSDTIYF
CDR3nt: TGTGCCAGCAGCTTACGGCAGACTTCGGACACCATATATTTT

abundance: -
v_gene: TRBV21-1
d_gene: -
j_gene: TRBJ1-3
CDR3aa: CASSKAGGSGNTIYF
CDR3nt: TGTGCCAGCAGCAAGGCGGGGGGCTCTGGAAACACCATATATTTT

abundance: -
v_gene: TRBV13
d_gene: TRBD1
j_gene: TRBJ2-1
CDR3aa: CASSSTGGSDEQFF
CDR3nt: TGTGCCAGCAGCTCCACAGGGGGCTCAGATGAGCAGTTCTTC

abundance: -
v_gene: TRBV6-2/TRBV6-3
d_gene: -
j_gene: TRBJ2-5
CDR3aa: CASSITGLTQETQYF
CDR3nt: TGTGCCAGCAGTATCACTGGACTGACCCAAGAGACCCAGTACTTC

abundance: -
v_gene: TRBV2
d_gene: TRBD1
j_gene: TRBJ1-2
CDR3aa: CASRQVGGTAIYGYTF
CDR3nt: TGTGCCAGCAGACAAGTAGGGGGGACAGCGATCTATGGCTACACCTTC

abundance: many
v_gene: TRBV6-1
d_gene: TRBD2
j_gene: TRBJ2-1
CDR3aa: CASSETSGAYNEQFF
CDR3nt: TGTGCCAGCAGTGAGACTAGCGGGGCCTACAATGAGCAGTTCTTC

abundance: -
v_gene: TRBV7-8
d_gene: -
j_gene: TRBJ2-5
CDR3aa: CASSLGGSQETQYF
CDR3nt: TGTGCCAGCAGCTTAGGGGGCAGCCAAGAGACCCAGTACTTC

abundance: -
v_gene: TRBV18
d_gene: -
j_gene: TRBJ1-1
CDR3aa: CASSPQGKFMNTEAFF
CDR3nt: TGTGCCAGCTCACCCCAGGGAAAGTTCATGAACACTGAAGCTTTCTTT

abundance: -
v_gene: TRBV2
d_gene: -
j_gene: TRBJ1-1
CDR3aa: CASSDWAVAFF
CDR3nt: TGTGCCAGCAGTGATTGGGCCGTGGCTTTCTTT

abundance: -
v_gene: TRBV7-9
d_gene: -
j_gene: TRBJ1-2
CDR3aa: CASLGHGSNYGYTF
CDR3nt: TGTGCCAGCCTGGGACACGGTTCTAACTATGGCTACACCTTC

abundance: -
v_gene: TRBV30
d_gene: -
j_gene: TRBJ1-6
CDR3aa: CAGGRDNSPLHF
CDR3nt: TGTGCCGGCGGGAGGGATAATTCACCCCTCCACTTT

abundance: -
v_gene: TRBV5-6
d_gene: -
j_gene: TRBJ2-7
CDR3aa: CASSFDRGTYEQYF
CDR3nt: TGTGCCAGCAGCTTTGACCGGGGGACCTACGAGCAGTACTTC

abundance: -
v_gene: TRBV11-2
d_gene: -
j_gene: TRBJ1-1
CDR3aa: CASSLPTGTQKAFF
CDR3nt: TGTGCCAGCAGCTTGCCCACAGGGACCCAGAAAGCTTTCTTT

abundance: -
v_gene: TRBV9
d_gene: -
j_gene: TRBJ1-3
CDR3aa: CASSVAGESGNTIYF
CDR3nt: TGTGCCAGCAGCGTAGCAGGTGAATCTGGAAACACCATATATTTT

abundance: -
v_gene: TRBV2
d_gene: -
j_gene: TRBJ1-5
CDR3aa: CASRHRVLGNQPQHF
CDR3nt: TGTGCCAGCAGACACAGGGTTTTGGGCAATCAGCCCCAGCATTTT

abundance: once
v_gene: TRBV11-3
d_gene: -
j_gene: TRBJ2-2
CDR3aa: CASSPGTLDYTGELFF
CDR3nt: TGTGCCAGCAGTCCCGGGACTTTGGATTACACCGGGGAGCTGTTTTTT

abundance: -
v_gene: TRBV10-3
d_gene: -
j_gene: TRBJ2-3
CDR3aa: CAISSGLTGVKDTQYF
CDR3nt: TGTGCCATCAGTTCCGGACTCACGGGGGTCAAAGATACGCAGTATTTT

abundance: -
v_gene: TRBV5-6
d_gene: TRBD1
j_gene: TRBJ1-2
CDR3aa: CASSPGTGALNNYGYTF
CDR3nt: TGTGCCAGCAGCCCCGGGACAGGGGCCCTAAATAACTATGGCTACACCTTC

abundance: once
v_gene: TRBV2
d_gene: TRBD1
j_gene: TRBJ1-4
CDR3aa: CASSGTGGFGEKLFF
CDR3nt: TGTGCCAGCAGTGGTACAGGGGGCTTTGGTGAAAAACTGTTTTTT

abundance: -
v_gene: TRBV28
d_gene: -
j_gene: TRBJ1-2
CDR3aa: CASSSGYGYTF
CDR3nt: TGTGCCAGCAGTTCCGGCTATGGCTACACCTTC

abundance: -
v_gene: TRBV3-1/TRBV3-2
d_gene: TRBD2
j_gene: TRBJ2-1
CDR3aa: CASSPTVMVAGADGQFF
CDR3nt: TGTGCCAGCAGCCCCACGGTGATGGTAGCGGGGGCCGACGGGCAGTTCTTC

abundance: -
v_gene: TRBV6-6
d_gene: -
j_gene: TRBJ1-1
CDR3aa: CASREPDTEAFF
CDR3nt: TGTGCCAGCAGAGAGCCTGACACTGAAGCTTTCTTT

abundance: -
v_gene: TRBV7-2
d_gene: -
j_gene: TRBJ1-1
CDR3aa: CASSWGGQVNTEAFF
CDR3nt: TGTGCCAGCAGCTGGGGAGGCCAGGTGAACACTGAAGCTTTCTTT

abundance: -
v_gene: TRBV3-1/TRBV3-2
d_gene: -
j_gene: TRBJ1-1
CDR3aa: CASSHEHRATEAFF
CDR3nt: TGTGCCAGCAGCCATGAACACAGGGCCACTGAAGCTTTCTTT

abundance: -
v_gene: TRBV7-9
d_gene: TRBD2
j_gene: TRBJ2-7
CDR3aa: CASSLGGGISLGEQYF
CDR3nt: TGTGCCAGCAGCCTTGGCGGGGGGATCTCTCTGGGAGAGCAGTACTTC

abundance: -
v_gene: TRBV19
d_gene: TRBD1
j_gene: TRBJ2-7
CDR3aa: CASSMDSTGYSYEQYF
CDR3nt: TGTGCCAGTAGTATGGACTCGACAGGGTACTCCTACGAGCAGTACTTC

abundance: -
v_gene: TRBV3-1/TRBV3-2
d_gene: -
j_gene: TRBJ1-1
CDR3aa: CASTIWGRGTEAFF
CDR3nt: TGTGCCAGCACGATTTGGGGCCGGGGGACTGAAGCTTTCTTT

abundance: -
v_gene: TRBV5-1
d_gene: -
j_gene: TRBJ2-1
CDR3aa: CASSLGLGAVGEQFF
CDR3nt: TGCGCCAGCAGCTTGGGACTAGGGGCAGTAGGGGAGCAGTTCTTC

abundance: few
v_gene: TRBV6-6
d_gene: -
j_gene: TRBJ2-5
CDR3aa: CASCLRVGHPGGETQYF
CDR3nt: TGTGCCAGCTGTCTACGAGTGGGCCACCCCGGAGGGGAGACCCAGTACTTC

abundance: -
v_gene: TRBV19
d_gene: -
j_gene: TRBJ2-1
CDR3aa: CASSMDIPGNEQFF
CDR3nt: TGTGCCAGTAGTATGGACATCCCTGGCAATGAGCAGTTCTTC

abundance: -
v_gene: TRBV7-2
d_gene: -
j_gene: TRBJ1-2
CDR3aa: CASSPYRVDYGYTF
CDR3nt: TGTGCCAGCAGCCCATACAGGGTGGACTATGGCTACACCTTC

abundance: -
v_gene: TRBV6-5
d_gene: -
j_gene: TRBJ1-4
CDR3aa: CASRVVRGGEKLFF
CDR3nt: TGTGCCAGCAGGGTGGTCAGGGGTGGGGAAAAACTGTTTTTT

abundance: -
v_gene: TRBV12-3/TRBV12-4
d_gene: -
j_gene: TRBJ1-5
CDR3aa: CASSPEMAQPQHF
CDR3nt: TGTGCCAGCAGTCCTGAAATGGCTCAGCCCCAGCATTTT

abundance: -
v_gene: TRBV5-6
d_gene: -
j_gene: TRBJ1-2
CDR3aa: CASSSQGFEAYGYTF
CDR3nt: TGTGCCAGCAGCTCACAGGGATTTGAAGCCTATGGCTACACCTTC

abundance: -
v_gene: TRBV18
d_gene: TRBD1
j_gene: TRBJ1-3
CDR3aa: CASSNRGSGNTIYF
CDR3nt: TGTGCCAGCTCCAACAGGGGCTCTGGAAACACCATATATTTT

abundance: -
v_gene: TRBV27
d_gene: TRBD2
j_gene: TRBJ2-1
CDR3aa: CASRSLAGVLNEQFF
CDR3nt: TGTGCCAGCAGGTCCCTAGCGGGGGTACTCAATGAGCAGTTCTTC

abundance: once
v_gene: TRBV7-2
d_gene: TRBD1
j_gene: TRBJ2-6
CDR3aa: CASSLAVGGTGTSSGANVLTF
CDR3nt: TGTGCCAGCAGCTTAGCGGTTGGGGGGACAGGGACAAGCTCTGGGGCCAACGTCCTGACTTTC

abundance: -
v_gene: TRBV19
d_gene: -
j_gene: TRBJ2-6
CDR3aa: CASSGGSGANVLTF
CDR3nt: TGTGCCAGTAGTGGCGGGTCTGGGGCCAACGTCCTGACTTTC

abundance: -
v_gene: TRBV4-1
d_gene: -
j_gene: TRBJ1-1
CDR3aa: CASSQESGLGTEAFF
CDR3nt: TGCGCCAGCAGCCAAGAATCGGGACTGGGCACTGAAGCTTTCTTT

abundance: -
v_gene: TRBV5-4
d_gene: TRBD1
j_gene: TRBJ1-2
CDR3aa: CASSQYGQGVPWGYTF
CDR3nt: TGTGCCAGCAGCCAATATGGACAGGGGGTACCATGGGGCTACACCTTC

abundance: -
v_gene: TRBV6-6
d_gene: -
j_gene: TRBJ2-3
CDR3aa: CASSQQGAGTDTQYF
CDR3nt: TGTGCCAGCAGTCAACAGGGTGCCGGCACAGATACGCAGTATTTT

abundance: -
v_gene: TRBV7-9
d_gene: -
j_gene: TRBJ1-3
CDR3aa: CASSFQTSRGTIYF
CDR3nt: TGTGCCAGCAGCTTTCAGACTAGCCGGGGGACCATATATTTT

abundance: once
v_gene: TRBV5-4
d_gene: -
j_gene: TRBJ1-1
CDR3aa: CASSLPTFSNTEAFF
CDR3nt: TGTGCCAGCAGCTTGCCGACATTCTCGAACACTGAAGCTTTCTTT

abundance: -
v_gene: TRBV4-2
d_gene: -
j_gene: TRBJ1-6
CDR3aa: CASSPRDTPPSPLHF
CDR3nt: TGTGCCAGCAGCCCCCGGGACACCCCTCCATCACCCCTCCACTTT

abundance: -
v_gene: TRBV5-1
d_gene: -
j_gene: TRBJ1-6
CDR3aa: CASSLFGDSPLHF
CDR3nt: TGCGCCAGCAGCTTGTTCGGGGATTCACCCCTCCACTTT

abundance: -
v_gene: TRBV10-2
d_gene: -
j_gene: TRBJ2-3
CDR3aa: CASSVTGTDTQYF
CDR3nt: TGCGCCAGCAGTGTGACGGGGACAGATACGCAGTATTTT

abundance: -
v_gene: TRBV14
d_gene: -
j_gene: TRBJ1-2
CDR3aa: CASSQAHNPPTYTF
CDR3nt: TGTGCCAGCAGCCAAGCTCACAACCCTCCCACCTACACCTTC

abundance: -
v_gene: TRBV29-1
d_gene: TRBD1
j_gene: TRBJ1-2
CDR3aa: CSVSSSGTGVGYTF
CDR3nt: TGCAGCGTTTCTTCGTCGGGGACAGGGGTCGGCTACACCTTC

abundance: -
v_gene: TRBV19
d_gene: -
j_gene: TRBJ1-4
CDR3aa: CAISDSLNEKLFF
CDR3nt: TGTGCCATCTCGGACAGCCTAAATGAAAAACTGTTTTTT

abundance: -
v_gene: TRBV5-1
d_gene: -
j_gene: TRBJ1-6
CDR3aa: CASSLVAAYNSPLHF
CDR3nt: TGCGCCAGCAGCTTAGTGGCGGCCTATAATTCACCCCTCCACTTT

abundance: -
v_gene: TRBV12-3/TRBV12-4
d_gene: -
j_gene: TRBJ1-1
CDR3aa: CASSLLGGTEAFF
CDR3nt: TGTGCCAGCAGTTTACTAGGGGGCACTGAAGCTTTCTTT

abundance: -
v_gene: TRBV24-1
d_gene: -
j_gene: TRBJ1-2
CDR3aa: CATSDGDYYGYTF
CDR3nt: TGTGCCACCAGTGACGGGGACTACTATGGCTACACCTTC

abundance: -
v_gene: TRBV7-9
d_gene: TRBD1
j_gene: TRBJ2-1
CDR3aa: CASSLAPLTGINEQFF
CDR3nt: TGTGCCAGCAGCTTAGCCCCTTTGACAGGGATCAATGAGCAGTTCTTC

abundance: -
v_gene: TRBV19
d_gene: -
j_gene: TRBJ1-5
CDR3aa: CASSIGVYSNQPQHF
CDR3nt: TGTGCCAGTAGTATAGGCGTGTATAGCAATCAGCCCCAGCATTTT

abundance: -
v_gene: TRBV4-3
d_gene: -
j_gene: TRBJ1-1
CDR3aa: CASSQAMTAMNTEAFF
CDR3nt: TGCGCCAGCAGCCAAGCTATGACAGCGATGAACACTGAAGCTTTCTTT